A single sample is the source of the 14 T cell receptor beta chains below, sequenced in a study of blood T cell repertoires in COVID-19. Assay: immunoSEQ multiplex PCR; the TCRdb copy retains only in-frame clones and omits some. The repertoire holds under 300,000 clones, with approximately 86% as singletons. Sample: PBMCs or T cells enriched from blood (not recorded which). The origin of the receptors is a woman between 25 and 40 years old with acute COVID-19.

The V call is TRBV12-3 or TRBV12-4, the J call TRBJ2-7, with 7 bases fitting TRBD2. The CDR3 runs to 12 residues. V lost 5 bases to trimming and J lost 3 bases; unmatched junction nucleotides: 1. The CDR3 DNA reads as TGTGCCAGCAGTGGCGGGGGCTACGAGCAGTACTTC. As protein: CASSGGGYEQYF.

The J gene is TRBJ2-7, the V gene TRBV4-1; 8 bases line up with TRBD1. The germline V gene has CDR1 MGHRA and CDR2 YSYEKL. After removal of 2 bases from V and 6 bases from J, the junction contained 3 bases not matched to a gene. This CDR3 is built from 13 residues. CDR3 nucleotide sequence: TGCGCCAGCAGCCAAACGGACAGGGCCGAGCAGTACTTC. The encoded protein is CASSQTDRAEQYF.

The chain combines TRBV6-2 or TRBV6-3 with TRBJ1-5; 7 bases agree with TRBD1. This CDR3 is built from 15 residues. In germline, CDR1 is MNHEY, CDR2 SVGEGT. After removal of 4 bases from V and 5 bases from J, the junction contained 8 bases not matched to a gene. CDR3 DNA: TGTGCCAGCAGTTCCCTCGGAGGGGGCTATCAGCCCCAGCATTTT. Protein product: CASSSLGGGYQPQHF.

This chain joins TRBV4-3 and TRBJ1-1; 7 bases line up with TRBD1. The CDR3 runs 13 residues. Trimming took 2 bases from V and 7 from J; bases not matched to a gene: 4. The germline V gene has CDR1 LGHNA and CDR2 YSLEER. The CDR3 loop reads CASSQYRGNEAFF. The CDR3 region has the DNA TGCGCCAGCAGCCAATACAGGGGCAATGAAGCTTTCTTT.

Concerning this clone itself: The junction departs from germline at one end; a sequencing error may be responsible. The V call is TRBV19, the J call TRBJ2-2, with 9 bases that match TRBD1. The CDR3 has 13 amino acids. CDR1 and CDR2 (germline): LNHDA, SQIVND (reference sequence). CDR3 region: CASDRGNAGELFF. The DNA for the CDR3 is TGTGCCAGTGACAGGGGGAACGCCGGGGAGCTGTTTTTT.

This clone was seen once. The chain couples TRBV19 to TRBJ2-1, with 8 nucleotides matching TRBD1. The CDR3 spans 15 residues. Germline V CDR1 and CDR2: LNHDA, SQIVND (reference sequence). With 5 bases clipped from V and 9 bases from J, the junction kept 12 bases outside the gene matches. The CDR3 here is CASSLVGQGFGEQFF. CDR3 sequence (DNA): TGTGCCAGTAGTCTCGTAGGACAGGGTTTCGGTGAGCAGTTCTTC.

The chain links TRBV5-1 to TRBJ2-1; possibly TRBD2 for D (5 bases). The V end lost 4 bases, the J end lost 3 bases, and 11 bases lay between the germline ends. The CDR3 is made up of 14 amino acids. CDR1 and CDR2 from the germline V gene are SGHRS and YFSETQ. As DNA, the CDR3 is TGCGCCAGCAGCCTTACTAGTAACTACAATGAGCAGTTCTTC. Translation: CASSLTSNYNEQFF.

This chain connects TRBV19 to TRBJ1-5; no clear D gene. The CDR3 totals 15 residues. The germline V gene has CDR1 LNHDA and CDR2 SQIVND (reference sequence). The V end was cut by 8 bases, the J end by 2 bases, with 16 bases between. The DNA for the CDR3 is TGTGCCAGTCAGCCGAGGCGGGCGGGCAATCAGCCCCAGCATTTT. Protein product: CASQPRRAGNQPQHF. Drawing the rest from reference TRBV19 and TRBJ1-5, the complete variable domain is DGGITQSPKYLFRKEGQNVTLSCEQNLNHDAMYWYRQDPGQGLRLIYYSQIVNDFQKGDIAEGYSVSREKKESFPLTVTSAQKNPTAFYLCASQPRRAGNQPQHFGDGTRLSIL.

The rearrangement joins TRBV3-1 (or the pseudogene TRBV3-2) to TRBJ1-2; 7 bases map to TRBD1. The CDR3 has 14 amino acids. After removal of 5 bases from V and 6 bases from J, the junction contained 9 bases not matched to a gene. CDR1 is LGHDT, CDR2 YNNKEL, per germline (reference sequence). CDR3 nucleotides: TGTGCCAGCAGCAAACCCTCGACAGGGAATGGCTACACCTTC. This gives the protein CASSKPSTGNGYTF.

The chain is built from TRBV12-5 and TRBJ2-2; D is unresolved. From germline, CDR1 is LGHNT and CDR2 FRNRAP. CDR3 length: 13 amino acids. V gave up 2 bases and J gave up 4 bases, with 5 bases separating them. In DNA, the CDR3 is TGTGCTAGTGGTTTGTACAGCACCGGGGAGCTGTTTTTT. Translating gives CASGLYSTGELFF.

CDR3 in amino acids: CASGLVPPLGTEEFYGYTF. CDR3 nucleotides: TGTGCTAGTGGTTTGGTACCCCCCCTGGGGACTGAAGAATTCTATGGCTACACCTTC. V gene TRBV12-5 combines with J gene TRBJ1-2, with TRBD1 as a possible D gene (5 bases). Germline lookup yields CDR1 LGHNT and CDR2 FRNRAP. Trimming stripped 0 bases from V and 4 bases from J, with 24 bases between. This CDR3 is built from 19 residues.

The CDR3: CASIDRGPTYEQYF. The CDR3 DNA follows: TGTGCCAGCATTGACAGGGGGCCAACCTACGAGCAGTACTTC. The genes are TRBV2 and TRBJ2-7; 10 bases fit TRBD1. V shed 7 bases and J 2 bases; nucleotides not matched to a gene: 5. The CDR3 is made up of 14 amino acids. CDR1 and CDR2 (germline): SNHLY, FYNNEI.

The chain uses TRBV7-2 and TRBJ2-7; TRBD1 matches 11 bases. With 0 bases clipped from V and 6 bases from J, the junction kept 7 bases outside the gene matches. This CDR3 has 16 residues. Germline CDR1 and CDR2: SGHTA and FQGNSA. Here the CDR3 reads CASSLAGTGGSPEQYF. The CDR3 coding sequence is TGTGCCAGCAGCTTAGCGGGGACAGGGGGTTCCCCCGAGCAGTACTTC.

The rearrangement joins TRBV5-1 to TRBJ1-6, with D perhaps TRBD1 (5 bases). Germline V gene data show CDR1 as SGHRS and CDR2 as YFSETQ. V lost 0 bases and J lost 7, with 11 bases in between. The CDR3 is 15 amino acids. The CDR3 DNA is TGCGCCAGCAGCTTGGGTCGGGGGGGGAATTCACCCCTCCACTTT. Amino acid sequence: CASSLGRGGNSPLHF.